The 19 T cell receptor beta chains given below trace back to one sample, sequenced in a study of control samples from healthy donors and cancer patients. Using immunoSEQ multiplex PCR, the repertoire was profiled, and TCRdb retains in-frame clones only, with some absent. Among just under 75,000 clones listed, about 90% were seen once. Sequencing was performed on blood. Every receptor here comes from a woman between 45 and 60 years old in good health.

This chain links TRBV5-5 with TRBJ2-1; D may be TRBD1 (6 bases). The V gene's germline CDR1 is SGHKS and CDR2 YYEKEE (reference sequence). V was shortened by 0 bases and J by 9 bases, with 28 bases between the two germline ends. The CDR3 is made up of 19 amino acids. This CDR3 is CASSLAFPRPAGEWGEQFF. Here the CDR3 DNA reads TGTGCCAGCAGCTTGGCCTTCCCTCGCCCGGCAGGGGAGTGGGGTGAGCAGTTCTTC.

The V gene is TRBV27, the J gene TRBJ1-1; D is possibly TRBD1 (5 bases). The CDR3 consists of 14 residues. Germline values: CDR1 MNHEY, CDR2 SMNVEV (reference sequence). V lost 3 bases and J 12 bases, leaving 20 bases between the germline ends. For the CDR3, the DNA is TGTGCCAGCAGTTTCCCGGGGACGCCCCCAGGGACTTTCTTT. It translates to CASSFPGTPPGTFF.

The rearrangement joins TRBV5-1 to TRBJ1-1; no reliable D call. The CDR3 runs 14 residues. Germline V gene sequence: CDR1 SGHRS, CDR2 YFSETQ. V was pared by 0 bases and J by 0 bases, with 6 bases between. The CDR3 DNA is TGCGCCAGCAGCTTGGCCGCGATGAACACTGAAGCTTTCTTT. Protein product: CASSLAAMNTEAFF. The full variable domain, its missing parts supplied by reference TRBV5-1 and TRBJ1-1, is KAGVTQTPRYLIKTRGQQVTLSCSPISGHRSVSWYQQTPGQGLQFLFEYFSETQRNKGNFPGRFSGRQFSNSRSEMNVSTLELGDSALYLCASSLAAMNTEAFFGQGTRLTVV.

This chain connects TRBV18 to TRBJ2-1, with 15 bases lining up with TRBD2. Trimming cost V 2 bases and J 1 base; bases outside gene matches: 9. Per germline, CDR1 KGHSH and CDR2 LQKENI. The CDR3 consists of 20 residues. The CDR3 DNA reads TGTGCCAGCTCACCAGGACCTGGACTAGCGGGAGGGCGGTCCTACAATGAGCAGTTCTTC. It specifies CASSPGPGLAGGRSYNEQFF.

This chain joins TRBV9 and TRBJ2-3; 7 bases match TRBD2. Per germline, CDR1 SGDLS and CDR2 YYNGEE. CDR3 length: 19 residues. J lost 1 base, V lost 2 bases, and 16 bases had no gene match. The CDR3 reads CASSVPPREVPARTDTQYF. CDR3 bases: TGTGCCAGCAGCGTTCCCCCACGGGAGGTCCCGGCTCGCACAGATACGCAGTATTTT.

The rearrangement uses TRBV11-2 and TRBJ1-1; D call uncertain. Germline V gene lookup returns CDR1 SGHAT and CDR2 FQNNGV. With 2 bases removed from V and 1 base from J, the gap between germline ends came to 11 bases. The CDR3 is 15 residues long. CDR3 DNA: TGTGCCAGCAGCTTATTTCCCAACACGAACACTGAAGCTTTCTTT. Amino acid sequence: CASSLFPNTNTEAFF.

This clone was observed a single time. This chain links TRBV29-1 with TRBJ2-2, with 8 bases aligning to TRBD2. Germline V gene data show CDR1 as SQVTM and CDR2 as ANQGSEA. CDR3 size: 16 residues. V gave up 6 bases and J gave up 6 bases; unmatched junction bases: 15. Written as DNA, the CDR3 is TGCAGCGTGATTCTTGGTCCTAGCGGGCCCGCCGGGGAGCTGTTTTTT. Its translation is CSVILGPSGPAGELFF.

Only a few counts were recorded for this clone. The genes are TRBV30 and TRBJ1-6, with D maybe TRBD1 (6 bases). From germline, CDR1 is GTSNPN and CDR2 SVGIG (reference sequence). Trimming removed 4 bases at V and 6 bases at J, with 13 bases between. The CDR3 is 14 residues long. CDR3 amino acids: CAWKPGQTNSPLHF. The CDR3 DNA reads TGTGCCTGGAAACCGGGACAAACTAATTCACCCCTCCACTTT.

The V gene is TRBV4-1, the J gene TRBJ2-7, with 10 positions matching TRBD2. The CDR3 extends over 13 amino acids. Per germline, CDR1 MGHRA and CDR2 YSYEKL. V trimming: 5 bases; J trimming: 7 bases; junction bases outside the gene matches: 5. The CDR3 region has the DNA TGCGCCAGCAGCGGAGCTAGCGGGAGAGAGCAGTACTTC. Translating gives CASSGASGREQYF.

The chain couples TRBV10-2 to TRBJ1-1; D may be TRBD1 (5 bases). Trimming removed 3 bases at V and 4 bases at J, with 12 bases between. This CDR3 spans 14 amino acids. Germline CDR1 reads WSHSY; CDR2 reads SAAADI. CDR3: CASSDGRGGTEAFF. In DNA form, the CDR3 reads TGCGCCAGCAGTGACGGGAGGGGCGGCACTGAAGCTTTCTTT.

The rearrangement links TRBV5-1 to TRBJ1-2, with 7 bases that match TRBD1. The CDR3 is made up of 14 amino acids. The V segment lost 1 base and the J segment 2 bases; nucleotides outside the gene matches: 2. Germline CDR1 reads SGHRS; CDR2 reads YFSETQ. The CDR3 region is CASSLTGDNYGYTF. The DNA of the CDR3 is TGCGCCAGCAGCTTGACAGGGGACAACTATGGCTACACCTTC.

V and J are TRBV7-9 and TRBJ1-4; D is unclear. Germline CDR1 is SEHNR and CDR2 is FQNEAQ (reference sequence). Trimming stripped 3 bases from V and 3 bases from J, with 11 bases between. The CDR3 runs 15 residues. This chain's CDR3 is CASSLMNGANEKLFF. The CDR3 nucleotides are TGTGCCAGCAGCTTGATGAACGGAGCTAATGAAAAACTGTTTTTT.

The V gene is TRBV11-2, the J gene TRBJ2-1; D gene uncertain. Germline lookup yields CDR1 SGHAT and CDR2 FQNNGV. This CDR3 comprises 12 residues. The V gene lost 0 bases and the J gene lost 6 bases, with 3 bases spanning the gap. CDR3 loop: CASSLDTNEQFF. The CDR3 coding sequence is TGTGCCAGCAGCTTAGATACCAATGAGCAGTTCTTC.

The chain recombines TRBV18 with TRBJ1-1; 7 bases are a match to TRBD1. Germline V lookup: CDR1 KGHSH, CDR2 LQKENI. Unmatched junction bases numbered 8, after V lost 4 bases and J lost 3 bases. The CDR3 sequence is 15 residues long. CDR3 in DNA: TGTGCCAGCTCACTCAATCCGACAGGGCACACTGAAGCTTTCTTT. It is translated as CASSLNPTGHTEAFF.

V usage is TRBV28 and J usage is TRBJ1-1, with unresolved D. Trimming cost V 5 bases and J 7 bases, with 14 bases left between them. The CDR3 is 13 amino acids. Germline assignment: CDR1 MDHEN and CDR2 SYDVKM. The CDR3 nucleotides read TGTGCCAGCAGTAGAACGGCCGGTAGTGAAGCTTTCTTT. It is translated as CASSRTAGSEAFF.

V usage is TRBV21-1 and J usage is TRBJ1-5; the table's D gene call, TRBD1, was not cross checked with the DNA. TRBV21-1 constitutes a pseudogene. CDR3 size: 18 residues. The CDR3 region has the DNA TGTGCCAGCAGCAAAACCGACTGGAGACAGGTGTTAAATCAGCCCCAGCATTTT. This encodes CASSKTDWRQVLNQPQHF.

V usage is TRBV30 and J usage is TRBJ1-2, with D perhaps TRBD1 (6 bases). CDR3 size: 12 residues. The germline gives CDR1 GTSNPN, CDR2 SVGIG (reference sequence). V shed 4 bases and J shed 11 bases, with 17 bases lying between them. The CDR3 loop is CAWMGYIRGYTF. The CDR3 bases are TGTGCCTGGATGGGGTATATCAGGGGATACACCTTC.

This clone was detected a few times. CDR3 in amino acids: CASNKVREYERPGYTF. In DNA, the CDR3 is TGTGCCAGCAACAAGGTAAGAGAGTACGAAAGACCTGGCTACACCTTC. This chain uses TRBV5-2 with TRBJ1-2. TRBV5-2 is recorded as a pseudogene. The CDR3 contains 16 residues.

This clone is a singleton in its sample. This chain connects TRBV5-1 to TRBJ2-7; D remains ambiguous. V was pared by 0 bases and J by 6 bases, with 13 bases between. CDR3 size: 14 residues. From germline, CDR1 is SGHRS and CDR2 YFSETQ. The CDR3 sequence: CASSLAPPSGEQYF. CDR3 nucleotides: TGCGCCAGCAGCTTGGCCCCACCTTCGGGCGAGCAGTACTTC.